The rows below give T cell receptor beta chains drawn from one sample of a study of identical twins. TCRdb processed the 5' RACE reads anew with MiXCR; each CDR3 protein has one entry. The data hold approximately 410,000 distinct CDR3 sequences, with 18% observed a single time. Sequenced material: naive T cells sorted from blood. The receptors stem from a man aged 50 to 60 in good health. Each CDR3 is given with its conserved first and last residue. D genes are given only for firm matches. Size values are once, few and many counts, or a class for expanded clones, and some rows have none.

d_call: TRBD1; j_call: TRBJ1-5; v_call: TRBV20-1; clone_size: few; cdr3_length: 14; cdr3_nt: TGCAGTGCTCGACAGGGAGTTGCCAATCAGCCCCAGCATTTT; cdr3_aa: CSARQGVANQPQHF
d_call: NA; j_call: TRBJ1-3; v_call: TRBV7-9; clone_size: many; cdr3_length: 13; cdr3_nt: TGTGCCAGCAGCTTAGCCTCTGGAAACACCATATATTTT; cdr3_aa: CASSLASGNTIYF
d_call: TRBD1; j_call: TRBJ1-1; v_call: TRBV5-1; clone_size: NA; cdr3_length: 14; cdr3_nt: TGCGCCAGCTTAATCCAGGGGGGTGGCACTGAAGCTTTCTTT; cdr3_aa: CASLIQGGGTEAFF
d_call: TRBD2; j_call: TRBJ2-2; v_call: TRBV6-2/TRBV6-3; clone_size: few; cdr3_length: 15; cdr3_nt: TGTGCCAGCAGGTCCCGGACTAGGAAATCCGGGGAGCTGTTTTTT; cdr3_aa: CASRSRTRKSGELFF
d_call: TRBD1; j_call: TRBJ1-5; v_call: TRBV18; clone_size: NA; cdr3_length: 15; cdr3_nt: TGTGCCAGCTCCTCACAGGGGGCGCGGGATCAGCCCCAGCATTTT; cdr3_aa: CASSSQGARDQPQHF
d_call: TRBD2; j_call: TRBJ2-7; v_call: TRBV28; clone_size: NA; cdr3_length: 15; cdr3_nt: TGTGCCAGCAGTTTGACTAGCGGGCCCATCTACGAGCAGTACTTC; cdr3_aa: CASSLTSGPIYEQYF
d_call: NA; j_call: TRBJ1-6; v_call: TRBV6-1; clone_size: few; cdr3_length: 14; cdr3_nt: TGTGCCAGCAGCCCCGGGACTAAAATTTCACCCCTCCACTTT; cdr3_aa: CASSPGTKISPLHF
d_call: TRBD1; j_call: TRBJ2-7; v_call: TRBV5-4; clone_size: few; cdr3_length: 16; cdr3_nt: TGTGCCAGCAGCCCGAGCATCGAGACAGGGTCCTACGAGCAGTACTTC; cdr3_aa: CASSPSIETGSYEQYF
d_call: NA; j_call: TRBJ2-1; v_call: TRBV29-1; clone_size: many; cdr3_length: 12; cdr3_nt: TGCAGCGTTGGAGGAGGGACGAATGAGCAGTTCTTC; cdr3_aa: CSVGGGTNEQFF
d_call: NA; j_call: TRBJ1-2; v_call: TRBV10-3; clone_size: many; cdr3_length: 12; cdr3_nt: TGTGCCATCTGGGACACCAACTATGGCTACACCTTC; cdr3_aa: CAIWDTNYGYTF
d_call: NA; j_call: TRBJ1-4; v_call: TRBV4-2; clone_size: few; cdr3_length: 13; cdr3_nt: TGTGCCAGCAGCCAAGCAGGGCCTGAAAAACTGTTTTTT; cdr3_aa: CASSQAGPEKLFF
d_call: NA; j_call: TRBJ1-1; v_call: TRBV29-1; clone_size: few; cdr3_length: 12; cdr3_nt: TGCAGCGTTGAATGGTTGAACACTGAAGCTTTCTTT; cdr3_aa: CSVEWLNTEAFF
d_call: NA; j_call: TRBJ2-5; v_call: TRBV10-3; clone_size: NA; cdr3_length: 13; cdr3_nt: TGTGCCATCAGAAGGGAGCTCGGGGAGACCCAGTACTTC; cdr3_aa: CAIRRELGETQYF
d_call: TRBD2; j_call: TRBJ2-5; v_call: TRBV9; clone_size: NA; cdr3_length: 17; cdr3_nt: TGTGCCAGCAGCCCCCAGGGGGTCGCGCGGGAGGGGGAGACCCAGTACTTC; cdr3_aa: CASSPQGVAREGETQYF
d_call: TRBD1; j_call: TRBJ2-5; v_call: TRBV5-6; clone_size: many; cdr3_length: 13; cdr3_nt: TGTGCCAGCAAGGACAGGAATCAAGAGACCCAGTACTTC; cdr3_aa: CASKDRNQETQYF
d_call: NA; j_call: TRBJ1-5; v_call: TRBV27; clone_size: few; cdr3_length: 15; cdr3_nt: TGTGCCAGCAGCCAGCAGGGACGTGGCAATCAGCCCCAGCATTTT; cdr3_aa: CASSQQGRGNQPQHF
d_call: NA; j_call: TRBJ2-1; v_call: TRBV5-6; clone_size: many; cdr3_length: 15; cdr3_nt: TGTGCCAGCAGCGGGGGCGGTGCCGCCTACAATGAGCAGTTCTTC; cdr3_aa: CASSGGGAAYNEQFF
d_call: NA; j_call: TRBJ2-2; v_call: TRBV2; clone_size: NA; cdr3_length: 14; cdr3_nt: TGTGCCACCAGGACGGACGCGAACACCGGGGAGCTGTTTTTT; cdr3_aa: CATRTDANTGELFF
d_call: TRBD1; j_call: TRBJ2-7; v_call: TRBV20-1; clone_size: NA; cdr3_length: 16; cdr3_nt: TGCAGTGCTAGAGCGGCGGCGGGACAGGGGATCTACGAGCAGTACTTC; cdr3_aa: CSARAAAGQGIYEQYF
d_call: NA; j_call: TRBJ2-3; v_call: TRBV7-9; clone_size: few; cdr3_length: 13; cdr3_nt: TGTGCCAGCAGCTTAAGACTAATAGATACGCAGTATTTT; cdr3_aa: CASSLRLIDTQYF
d_call: TRBD1; j_call: TRBJ2-5; v_call: TRBV28; clone_size: few; cdr3_length: 15; cdr3_nt: TGTGCCAGCAGTGGGACGGGACAGGGGCTTAAGACCCAGTACTTC; cdr3_aa: CASSGTGQGLKTQYF
d_call: TRBD2; j_call: TRBJ2-3; v_call: TRBV15; clone_size: few; cdr3_length: 18; cdr3_nt: TGTGCCACCAGCGCGACGGGGTTAGCGGGAGAGTACACAGATACGCAGTATTTT; cdr3_aa: CATSATGLAGEYTDTQYF
d_call: NA; j_call: TRBJ2-1; v_call: TRBV12-3/TRBV12-4; clone_size: many; cdr3_length: 18; cdr3_nt: TGTGCCAGCAGTTTCGACGATTTGGGGGGTAGATCCTACAATGAGCAGTTCTTC; cdr3_aa: CASSFDDLGGRSYNEQFF
d_call: NA; j_call: TRBJ2-2; v_call: TRBV6-5; clone_size: NA; cdr3_length: 16; cdr3_nt: TGTGCCAGCAGTTACTCCATCGGACCGTTGGCCGGGGAGCTGTTTTTT; cdr3_aa: CASSYSIGPLAGELFF
d_call: TRBD1; j_call: TRBJ1-2; v_call: TRBV5-5; clone_size: many; cdr3_length: 14; cdr3_nt: TGTGCCAGCAGCTTGGTCCCCGGACAGGAGACGTACACCTTC; cdr3_aa: CASSLVPGQETYTF
d_call: NA; j_call: TRBJ1-1; v_call: TRBV24-1; clone_size: many; cdr3_length: 14; cdr3_nt: TGTGCCACCAGTGATGGACATTGGAACACTGAAGCTTTCTTT; cdr3_aa: CATSDGHWNTEAFF
d_call: TRBD1; j_call: TRBJ2-1; v_call: TRBV5-1; clone_size: NA; cdr3_length: 14; cdr3_nt: TGCGCCAGCAGCTTTTGGACAGGGAACAATGAGCAGTTCTTC; cdr3_aa: CASSFWTGNNEQFF
d_call: TRBD1; j_call: TRBJ1-5; v_call: TRBV15; clone_size: few; cdr3_length: 17; cdr3_nt: TGTGCCACCAGCAGCCTTCACAGGGGGCGAAGCAATCAGCCCCAGCATTTT; cdr3_aa: CATSSLHRGRSNQPQHF
d_call: TRBD2; j_call: TRBJ2-3; v_call: TRBV27; clone_size: many; cdr3_length: 18; cdr3_nt: TGTGCCAGCAGTTTAGGGCTAGCGGGAGTCCGCAACACAGATACGCAGTATTTT; cdr3_aa: CASSLGLAGVRNTDTQYF
d_call: NA; j_call: TRBJ2-5; v_call: TRBV6-1; clone_size: NA; cdr3_length: 14; cdr3_nt: TGTGCCAGCAGCAGTCACAGGGTAGGAGAGACCCAGTACTTC; cdr3_aa: CASSSHRVGETQYF
d_call: NA; j_call: TRBJ1-5; v_call: TRBV4-3; clone_size: few; cdr3_length: 14; cdr3_nt: TGCGCCAGCAGCCAAATCGTTTCGGATCAGCCCCAGCATTTT; cdr3_aa: CASSQIVSDQPQHF
d_call: TRBD1; j_call: TRBJ2-1; v_call: TRBV5-1; clone_size: many; cdr3_length: 16; cdr3_nt: TGCGCCAGCAGCTTGTTACGGGACAGTGACGACAATGAGCAGTTCTTC; cdr3_aa: CASSLLRDSDDNEQFF
d_call: NA; j_call: TRBJ2-5; v_call: TRBV7-2; clone_size: NA; cdr3_length: 11; cdr3_nt: TGTGCCAGCACCCCAAAAGAGACCCAGTACTTC; cdr3_aa: CASTPKETQYF
d_call: NA; j_call: TRBJ2-7; v_call: TRBV7-9; clone_size: NA; cdr3_length: 13; cdr3_nt: TGTGCCAGCAGCTTCGTCGGAACCTACGAGCAGTACTTC; cdr3_aa: CASSFVGTYEQYF
d_call: NA; j_call: TRBJ2-6; v_call: TRBV7-8; clone_size: NA; cdr3_length: 20; cdr3_nt: TGTGCCAGCAGCGTCCCTCTTTGGGTCCCATATCGCTCTGGGGCCAACGTCCTGACTTTC; cdr3_aa: CASSVPLWVPYRSGANVLTF
d_call: TRBD2; j_call: TRBJ2-3; v_call: TRBV19; clone_size: NA; cdr3_length: 16; cdr3_nt: TGTGCCAGTAGTCCTAAGCGGGAGGGCCCTAGAGATACGCAGTATTTT; cdr3_aa: CASSPKREGPRDTQYF
d_call: NA; j_call: TRBJ2-2; v_call: TRBV7-9; clone_size: NA; cdr3_length: 16; cdr3_nt: TGTGCCAGCAGCCCACAGGGCAGGCGGAACACCGGGGAGCTGTTTTTT; cdr3_aa: CASSPQGRRNTGELFF
d_call: TRBD1; j_call: TRBJ2-3; v_call: TRBV20-1; clone_size: many; cdr3_length: 14; cdr3_nt: TGCAGTGCCCAGGACAGGGGCCACACAGATACGCAGTATTTT; cdr3_aa: CSAQDRGHTDTQYF
d_call: NA; j_call: TRBJ2-5; v_call: TRBV4-3; clone_size: many; cdr3_length: 15; cdr3_nt: TGCGCCAGCAGCCAAGATCGACGATCCCGGGAGACCCAGTACTTC; cdr3_aa: CASSQDRRSRETQYF
d_call: TRBD1; j_call: TRBJ1-2; v_call: TRBV27; clone_size: NA; cdr3_length: 14; cdr3_nt: TGTGCCTCCCTTAGGACAGGGAGTCACTATGGCTACACCTTC; cdr3_aa: CASLRTGSHYGYTF